This T cell receptor beta chain was found in a study of CD8+CD57+ T cells in acquired aplastic anemia. Overall study findings and caveats: Researchers reported that CD8+ Simpson's diversity was not significantly different in patients versus controls. Patients and controls were found to share twenty-nine CD8+ CDR3 sequences.

With regard to this clonotype: Its specificity is unknown.

Genomic DNA served as template for TCR beta VDJ and CDR3 profiling. A single record per CDR3 protein comes from TCRdb applying MiXCR to the reads. The top ten hold around 1.3% of the sample, which has 250,000 to 350,000 distinct CDR3 sequences, 56% seen once. Patients who underwent sequencing had shown CD8+CD57+ cell expansion by flow cytometry. Severe acquired aplastic anemia was present in all patients. Patients were treatment-naive when blood was sampled. The V segment lost 3 bases and the J segment 3 bases; nucleotides outside the gene matches: 5. This CDR3 spans 14 amino acids. Per germline, CDR1 WSHSY and CDR2 SAAADI.

This sequence was found in a human donor with aplastic anemia. The rearrangement joins TRBV10-2 to TRBJ2-7; TRBD1 aligns across 7 bases. Input material: sorted CD4+, CD8+, or CD8+CD57+ T cells (not recorded which) from PBMCs. CDR3 sequence reads: CASSEWAGGYEQYF. The DNA of the CDR3 is TGCGCCAGCAGTGAATGGGCAGGGGGCTACGAGCAGTACTTC.